The 29 T cell receptor beta chains in this list originate from one sample, sequenced in a study of control samples from healthy donors and cancer patients. Method: immunoSEQ multiplex PCR; TCRdb's copy keeps in-frame clones and lacks some. The profile shows some 45,000 clones, around four fifths of them singletons. The sample was blood. These receptor sequences come from a man between 60 and 70 years old in good health.

This chain connects TRBV7-9 to TRBJ1-3; D ambiguous. CDR3 size: 13 residues. Germline V gives CDR1 SEHNR, CDR2 FQNEAQ (reference sequence). The ends were cut back, 1 base at V and 8 bases at J, with 9 bases in the middle. This CDR3 is CASSLGQEDTIYF. In DNA, the CDR3 is TGTGCCAGCAGCTTAGGCCAAGAAGACACCATATATTTT.

The chain links TRBV5-1 to TRBJ2-1; 9 positions match TRBD2. With V trimmed by 3 bases and J by 8 bases, 9 bases remained unmatched. This CDR3 region has 15 residues. Per germline, CDR1 SGHRS and CDR2 YFSETQ. The CDR3 spells CASSSVGLAWHEQFF. The CDR3 region has the DNA TGCGCCAGCAGCTCCGTAGGACTAGCGTGGCATGAGCAGTTCTTC.

This chain connects TRBV3-1 (or the pseudogene TRBV3-2) to TRBJ1-2; perhaps TRBD1 as D (6 bases). This CDR3 has 14 residues. CDR1 and CDR2 from the germline V gene are LGHDT and YNNKEL (reference sequence). Deletions cut 1 base from V and 8 bases from J, with 14 bases between. The CDR3 here is CASSQVGGALGYTF. In DNA form, the CDR3 reads TGTGCCAGCAGCCAAGTAGGGGGGGCGCTCGGCTACACCTTC.

J is TRBJ2-3 and V is TRBV12-3 or TRBV12-4; D gene ambiguous. V shed 3 bases and J shed 7 bases, with 5 bases lying between them. The CDR3 consists of 11 residues. The CDR3 nucleotides are TGTGCCAGCAGTTTCGGTAATACGCAGTATTTT. It codes for CASSFGNTQYF.

The chain combines TRBV4-1 with TRBJ2-7; TRBD2 matches 7 bases. V lost 1 base, J lost 1 base, and 7 bases stayed unmatched. The CDR3 consists of 16 residues. In germline, CDR1 is MGHRA, CDR2 YSYEKL. Written as DNA, the CDR3 is TGCGCCAGCAGCCAAGGGGGTAGCGGGCTATCCTACGAGCAGTACTTC. It codes for CASSQGGSGLSYEQYF.

V usage is TRBV28 and J usage is TRBJ1-4; TRBD1 is a possible D gene (6 bases). Between the trimmed V and J ends, which lost 6 bases and 0 bases, there was a span of 14 bases. Germline V gene lookup returns CDR1 MDHEN and CDR2 SYDVKM. This CDR3 spans 16 amino acids. The CDR3 reads CASSRDTSATNEKLFF. The CDR3 DNA reads as TGTGCCAGCAGCCGGGACACGTCCGCAACTAATGAAAAACTGTTTTTT.

This clone was picked up a small number of times. At the DNA level, this CDR3 is encoded by other sequences in the same sample as well. V gene TRBV19 combines with J gene TRBJ1-1; D might be TRBD1 (6 bases). V was shortened by 2 bases and J by 2 bases, with 9 bases between the two germline ends. Germline values: CDR1 LNHDA, CDR2 SQIVND (reference sequence). This CDR3 region has 14 residues. The CDR3 coding sequence is TGTGCCAGTAGTATATTACAGGGAAACACTGAAGCTTTCTTT. Translation: CASSILQGNTEAFF.

The rearrangement links TRBV19 to TRBJ1-3, with D unclear. Germline CDR1 LNHDA, CDR2 SQIVND (reference sequence). The CDR3 is 16 residues long. V was clipped by 5 bases and J by 0 bases, with 14 bases between them. The CDR3: CASSSLIGSSGNTIYF. CDR3 DNA sequence: TGTGCCAGTAGTTCCCTTATTGGGAGCTCTGGAAACACCATATATTTT.

The genes are TRBV13 and TRBJ2-5; perhaps TRBD1 as D (5 bases). This CDR3 has 17 residues. Germline V lookup: CDR1 PRHDT, CDR2 FYEKMQ (reference sequence). Trimming shortened V by 4 bases and J by 2 bases, and 20 bases separated the two germline ends. CDR3 sequence: CASSSHLTPDRQETQYF. The CDR3 DNA sequence: TGTGCCAGCAGCTCCCACCTTACTCCTGACAGACAAGAGACCCAGTACTTC.

V is TRBV9 and J is TRBJ2-1; D might be TRBD1 (6 bases). Deletions cut 0 bases from V and 8 bases from J, with 18 bases between. This CDR3 spans 16 amino acids. Germline CDR1 is SGDLS and CDR2 is YYNGEE. The CDR3 reads CASSVGGGRREHEQFF. In DNA, the CDR3 is TGTGCCAGCAGCGTAGGAGGGGGACGACGGGAACATGAGCAGTTCTTC.

The chain has TRBV5-6 and TRBJ1-5; 7 bases map to TRBD1. V was pared by 0 bases and J by 2 bases, with 5 bases of the junction left unmatched. The germline V gene encodes CDR1 SGHDT and CDR2 YYEEEE. The CDR3 length is 16 residues. As DNA, the CDR3 is TGTGCCAGCAGCTTGGCTTTCGGACAGGGCAATCAGCCCCAGCATTTT. It codes for CASSLAFGQGNQPQHF.

The chain couples TRBV12-5 to TRBJ1-1; 9 nucleotides match TRBD1. This CDR3 is built from 14 residues. After removal of 4 bases from V and 4 bases from J, the junction contained 4 bases not matched to a gene. CDR1 is LGHNT and CDR2 is FRNRAP in the germline V gene. CDR3: CASGSDRGFTEAFF. DNA of the CDR3: TGTGCTAGTGGTTCCGACAGGGGGTTCACTGAAGCTTTCTTT.

This chain links TRBV29-1 with TRBJ1-1; D gene ambiguous. Germline CDR1 reads SQVTM; CDR2 reads ANQGSEA. Trimming took off 6 bases at V and 5 bases at J, with 19 bases between the two ends. This CDR3 region has 14 residues. The CDR3 loop reads CSVFLVGIGTEAFF. CDR3 bases: TGCAGCGTGTTCTTAGTGGGCATCGGGACTGAAGCTTTCTTT.

This chain's CDR3 is CASSLGRFTSTDTQYF. In DNA, the CDR3 is TGTGCCAGCAGCTTGGGAAGGTTTACTAGCACAGATACGCAGTATTTT. This sequence joins TRBV5-5 and TRBJ2-3, with D uncertain. Trimming took 0 bases from V and 0 from J, leaving 11 bases between them. Germline CDR1 reads SGHKS; CDR2 reads YYEKEE (reference sequence). This CDR3 contains 16 residues.

The gene calls are TRBV6-1 and TRBJ1-5; the D gene is possibly TRBD1 (5 bases). Per germline, CDR1 MNHNS and CDR2 SASEGT. This CDR3 spans 15 amino acids. Trimming cost V 0 bases and J 0 bases, with 6 bases left between them. The DNA for the CDR3 is TGTGCCAGCAGTGAAGCTCAGGGTAGCAATCAGCCCCAGCATTTT. This encodes CASSEAQGSNQPQHF.

The chain links TRBV9 to TRBJ1-2; TRBD1 agrees at 8 bases. CDR1 is SGDLS and CDR2 is YYNGEE in the germline V gene. The V and J ends lost 4 bases and 7 bases, in that order; junction bases with no gene match: 15. This CDR3 comprises 16 residues. The CDR3 protein is CASSPSSGQGASGYTF. CDR3 sequence (DNA): TGTGCCAGCAGCCCAAGTTCTGGGCAGGGGGCTTCTGGCTACACCTTC.

This chain uses TRBV4-2 with TRBJ1-6; D not resolved. CDR1 and CDR2 from the germline V gene are LGHNA and YNFKEQ. V lost 0 bases and J 3 bases, leaving 6 bases between the germline ends. This CDR3 comprises 15 residues. In DNA form, the CDR3 reads TGTGCCAGCAGCCAAGAACGGATCTATAATTCACCCCTCCACTTT. Translation gives CASSQERIYNSPLHF.

The chain recombines TRBV6-2 or TRBV6-3 with TRBJ2-6; possibly TRBD1 for D (6 bases). This CDR3 is built from 19 residues. Per the germline V gene, CDR1 is MNHEY and CDR2 is SVGEGT. Trimming shortened V by 4 bases and J by 0 bases, and 19 bases separated the two germline ends. The CDR3, as DNA: TGTGCCAGCAGTTTGGGCCAGGGGCCGCTCAGCTCTGGGGCCAACGTCCTGACTTTC. Protein product: CASSLGQGPLSSGANVLTF.

The chain couples TRBV29-1 to TRBJ1-1; TRBD1 matches 9 bases. Germline values: CDR1 SQVTM, CDR2 ANQGSEA. Trimming cost V 6 bases and J 1 base; bases outside gene matches: 3. The CDR3 runs to 13 residues. This CDR3 is CSVRTGENTEAFF. CDR3 coding DNA: TGCAGCGTACGGACAGGGGAGAACACTGAAGCTTTCTTT.

This chain uses TRBV10-2 with TRBJ2-7, with 8 positions matching TRBD2. The CDR3 totals 14 residues. Germline V lookup: CDR1 WSHSY, CDR2 SAAADI. V lost 6 bases, J lost 0 bases, and 4 bases stayed unmatched. CDR3 sequence (DNA): TGCGCCAGCAGCATAGCGGGGCCCTCCTACGAGCAGTACTTC. It yields the protein CASSIAGPSYEQYF.

The chain couples TRBV19 to TRBJ2-7; a possible D gene is TRBD2 (5 bases). The CDR3 length is 14 residues. V dropped 4 bases and J dropped 7 bases, with 17 bases sitting between them. Germline CDR1 LNHDA, CDR2 SQIVND (reference sequence). CDR3 in DNA: TGTGCCAGTAGTAAATCCGGGAATTTTCGGGAGCAGTACTTC. This encodes CASSKSGNFREQYF. Variable domain in full (rest from reference TRBV19 and TRBJ2-7): DGGITQSPKYLFRKEGQNVTLSCEQNLNHDAMYWYRQDPGQGLRLIYYSQIVNDFQKGDIAEGYSVSREKKESFPLTVTSAQKNPTAFYLCASSKSGNFREQYFGPGTRLTVT.

This rearrangement joins TRBV7-9 to TRBJ2-5; TRBD2 agrees at 12 bases. Germline V lookup: CDR1 SEHNR, CDR2 FQNEAQ (reference sequence). Unmatched junction bases numbered 8, after V lost 1 base and J lost 2 bases. This CDR3 region has 18 residues. CDR3 in DNA: TGTGCCAGCAGCTTAGGACTAGCGGGAGCCCGCATTCAAGAGACCCAGTACTTC. Translating gives CASSLGLAGARIQETQYF.

This CDR3 reads CASSFIGGTGGQDGYTF. The CDR3 nucleotides read TGTGCCAGCAGTTTTATCGGCGGGACAGGGGGCCAGGATGGCTACACCTTC. This chain links TRBV27 with TRBJ1-2; 12 bases map to TRBD1. The CDR3 totals 17 residues. The J segment lost 6 bases and the V segment lost 3 bases, leaving 11 bases of the junction unmatched. Germline V gives CDR1 MNHEY, CDR2 SMNVEV (reference sequence).

The V call is TRBV25-1, the J call TRBJ2-3; 8 nucleotides agree with TRBD1. V lost 6 bases and J lost 2; bases outside the gene matches: 10. The V gene's germline CDR1 is MGHDK and CDR2 SYGVNS. This CDR3 spans 16 amino acids. The CDR3 DNA is TGTGCCAGCAGCCAACTAGGACAGGGCGCCACAGATACGCAGTATTTT. It yields the protein CASSQLGQGATDTQYF.

The rearrangement links TRBV6-1 to TRBJ2-5; D perhaps matches TRBD1 (5 bases). CDR3 length: 16 residues. Per germline, CDR1 MNHNS and CDR2 SASEGT. Trimming pared 4 bases from V and 10 bases from J, leaving 25 bases between. This CDR3 is CASSVALRAFRDGQYF. CDR3 bases: TGTGCCAGCAGTGTCGCCCTCAGGGCTTTCCGCGACGGCCAGTACTTC.

The rearrangement joins TRBV30 to TRBJ1-1; a weak D match, TRBD1 (5 bases). V was shortened by 0 bases and J by 3 bases, with 8 bases between the two germline ends. Germline values: CDR1 GTSNPN, CDR2 SVGIG (reference sequence). The CDR3 consists of 13 residues. This CDR3 reads CAWSVRGDTEAFF. DNA of the CDR3: TGTGCCTGGAGTGTACGGGGGGACACTGAAGCTTTCTTT.

The CDR3 is CASSRDRPGPQHF. Here the CDR3 DNA reads TGTGCCAGCAGTCGCGACAGGCCTGGTCCCCAGCATTTT. This sequence joins TRBV12-3 or TRBV12-4 and TRBJ1-5; TRBD1 is a possible D gene (6 bases). V shed 5 bases and J shed 10 bases, with 15 bases lying between them. The CDR3 has 13 residues.

This rearrangement joins TRBV19 to TRBJ1-2, with a tentative D call TRBD1 (5 bases). The CDR3 consists of 13 residues. V shed 3 bases and J shed 5 bases, with 10 bases lying between them. CDR1 is LNHDA and CDR2 is SQIVND in the germline V gene (reference sequence). The CDR3 reads CASSIRENYGYTF. In DNA, the CDR3 is TGTGCCAGTAGTATCAGGGAGAATTATGGCTACACCTTC.

The genes are TRBV6-6 and TRBJ1-4; the D gene is possibly TRBD1 (6 bases). The CDR3 loop spans 15 amino acids. With 6 bases removed from V and 13 bases from J, the gap between germline ends came to 24 bases. Germline CDR1 and CDR2: MNHNY and SVGAGI (reference sequence). DNA of the CDR3: TGTGCCAGCAGCCCCGGGGGCTCTAAGATGGGAGGACTGTTTTTT. Its translation is CASSPGGSKMGGLFF.